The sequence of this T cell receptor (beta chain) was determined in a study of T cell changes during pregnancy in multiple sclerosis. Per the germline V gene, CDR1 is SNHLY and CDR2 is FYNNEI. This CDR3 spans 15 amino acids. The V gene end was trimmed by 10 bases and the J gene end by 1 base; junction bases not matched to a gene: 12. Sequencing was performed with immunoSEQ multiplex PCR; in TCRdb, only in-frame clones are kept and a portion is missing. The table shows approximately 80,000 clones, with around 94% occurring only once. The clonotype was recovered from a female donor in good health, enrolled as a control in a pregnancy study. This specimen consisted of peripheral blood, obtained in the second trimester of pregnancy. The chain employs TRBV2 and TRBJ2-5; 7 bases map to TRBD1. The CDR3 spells CATRQGLPPQETQYF. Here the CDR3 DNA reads TGTGCCACGAGACAGGGCCTTCCCCCCCAAGAGACCCAGTACTTC. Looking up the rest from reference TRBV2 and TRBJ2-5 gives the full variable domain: EPEVTQTPSHQVTQMGQEVILRCVPISNHLYFYWYRQILGQKVEFLVSFYNNEISEKSEIFDDQFSVERPDGSNFTLKIRSTKLEDSAMYFCATRQGLPPQETQYFGPGTRLLVL.